These 30 T cell receptor beta chains came from one sample sequenced in a study of blood T cell repertoires in COVID-19. TCRdb's table, derived via immunoSEQ multiplex PCR, lists solely in-frame clones and lacks some. The sample has roughly 100,000 clones; around 83% are singletons. Source material: peripheral blood. The receptors derive from a woman of 80 years or more with active or convalescent COVID-19.

The rearrangement links TRBV5-4 to TRBJ2-5; the D gene is possibly TRBD1 (6 bases). This CDR3 spans 13 amino acids. V lost 4 bases and J lost 0, with 7 bases in between. CDR1 and CDR2 from the germline V gene are SGHNT and YYREEE (reference sequence). The CDR3 is CASSNRDQETQYF. DNA for the CDR3: TGTGCCAGCAGCAACAGGGACCAAGAGACCCAGTACTTC.

This clone was detected only once. The V and J genes are TRBV18 and TRBJ2-1, with 10 bases aligning to TRBD1. This CDR3 region has 16 residues. Trimming cost V 6 bases and J 4 bases; bases outside gene matches: 9. CDR1 and CDR2 from the germline V gene are KGHSH and LQKENI. The CDR3, as DNA: TGTGCCAGCTCCCGGGAGGACAGGGGGTCTTACAATGAGCAGTTCTTC. Protein sequence: CASSREDRGSYNEQFF.

CDR3 in amino acids: CASSPLRGASYEQYF. The CDR3 region has the DNA TGTGCCAGCTCACCACTGCGGGGGGCGTCCTACGAGCAGTACTTC. The chain links TRBV18 to TRBJ2-7; TRBD2 matches 8 bases. The CDR3 runs 15 residues. Germline V lookup: CDR1 KGHSH, CDR2 LQKENI. Trimming cost V 1 base and J 1 base; bases outside gene matches: 3. Based on the CDR3 plus reference TRBV18 and TRBJ2-7, the full variable domain is NAGVMQNPRHLVRRRGQEARLRCSPMKGHSHVYWYRQLPEEGLKFMVYLQKENIIDESGMPKERFSAEFPKEGPSILRIQQVVRGDSAAYFCASSPLRGASYEQYFGPGTRLTVT.

To note about this clone: An end of the junction does not agree with germline; a read error may underlie this. The chain uses TRBV7-7 and TRBJ2-1; TRBD2 aligns across 11 bases. In germline, CDR1 is SSHAT, CDR2 FNYEAQ (reference sequence). This CDR3 region has 16 residues. CDR3 nucleotide sequence: TGTGCTAGCAGCCCCGCTCTGACTAGCGGGAAAAATGAGCAGTTCTTC. As protein: CASSPALTSGKNEQFF.

The gene calls are TRBV1 and TRBJ1-1. TRBV1 corresponds to a pseudogene. The CDR3 length is 16 residues. The CDR3 protein is CTSRKRGETHPLLAFF. Here the CDR3 DNA reads TGCACCAGCCGCAAGCGGGGCGAGACCCACCCGTTGTTGGCTTTCTTT.

The chain links TRBV28 to TRBJ1-1; D is possibly TRBD1 (6 bases). The CDR3 runs to 16 residues. V gave up 5 bases and J gave up 5 bases, with 21 bases separating them. Germline values: CDR1 MDHEN, CDR2 SYDVKM. The CDR3 bases are TGTGCCAGCAGTCCGAATTTAAGCAGGGGCGGGACTGAAGCTTTCTTT. This codes for CASSPNLSRGGTEAFF.

The CDR3 region has the DNA TGTGCCAGCAGCCAACACTCCTACGAGCAGTACTTC. Protein: CASSQHSYEQYF. The chain joins TRBV13 to TRBJ2-7; no reliable D call. The CDR3 runs 12 residues. Germline CDR1 reads PRHDT; CDR2 reads FYEKMQ (reference sequence). V lost 5 bases and J lost 0, with 5 bases in between.

This chain joins TRBV9 and TRBJ1-2; D gene uncertain. Germline CDR1 and CDR2: SGDLS and YYNGEE. The CDR3 runs 19 residues. Trimming removed 0 bases from V and 1 base from J, with 22 bases in between. The CDR3: CASSVDPRRELGVNYGYTF. CDR3 nucleotides: TGTGCCAGCAGCGTAGATCCGAGGAGGGAATTGGGAGTTAACTATGGCTACACCTTC.

The chain employs TRBV11-3 and TRBJ2-1, with D unresolved. Germline CDR1 SGHNT, CDR2 YENEEA. V gave up 6 bases and J gave up 9 bases, with 15 bases separating them. This CDR3 region has 13 residues. The DNA for the CDR3 is TGTGCCAGCAGTTTTGTTGAGACTGGTGAGCAGTTCTTC. Translated, it gives CASSFVETGEQFF.

The V call is TRBV6-1, the J call TRBJ1-4; 7 nucleotides match TRBD1. V shed 11 bases, J shed 3 bases, and the junction held 3 bases outside the gene matches. Germline V lookup: CDR1 MNHNS, CDR2 SASEGT. The CDR3 consists of 12 residues. The CDR3 region has the DNA TGTGCCTCCGGGACAGCTAATGAAAAACTGTTTTTT. This sequence encodes CASGTANEKLFF.

This CDR3 is CATSDQAGATSTDTQYF. The CDR3 bases are TGTGCCACCAGTGACCAAGCGGGAGCCACTAGCACAGATACGCAGTATTTT. The rearrangement uses TRBV24-1 and TRBJ2-3, with 8 bases aligning to TRBD2. The CDR3 is 17 amino acids. The germline V gene encodes CDR1 KGHDR and CDR2 SFDVKD. The J segment lost 0 bases and the V segment lost 4 bases, leaving 8 bases of the junction unmatched.

J is TRBJ1-5 and V is TRBV24-1, with D hard to call. Germline CDR1 reads KGHDR; CDR2 reads SFDVKD. CDR3 length equals 15 residues. Trimming stripped 6 bases from V and 6 bases from J, with 17 bases between. CDR3: CATSNTSGVGQPQHF. Written as DNA, the CDR3 is TGTGCCACCAGTAATACGTCAGGCGTCGGTCAGCCCCAGCATTTT.

The chain couples TRBV6-5 to TRBJ2-2, with D possibly matching TRBD2 (6 bases). Germline assignment: CDR1 MNHEY and CDR2 SVGAGI. Trimming cost V 8 bases and J 5 bases, with 18 bases left between them. This CDR3 region has 15 residues. The CDR3 loop reads CASRGGALGTGELFF. Here the CDR3 DNA reads TGTGCCAGCCGCGGAGGGGCCCTGGGGACCGGGGAGCTGTTTTTT.

The chain links TRBV3-1 (or the pseudogene TRBV3-2) to TRBJ2-7; 11 positions agree with TRBD2. The CDR3 runs 15 residues. Trimming cost V 4 bases and J 3 bases; bases outside gene matches: 5. Germline V gene lookup returns CDR1 LGHDT and CDR2 YNNKEL (reference sequence). This CDR3 reads CASSPGLAGYYEQYF. As DNA, the CDR3 is TGTGCCAGCAGCCCCGGACTAGCGGGTTACTACGAGCAGTACTTC.

This chain joins TRBV6-5 and TRBJ1-1, with TRBD1 matching 7 bases. With 2 bases clipped from V and 1 base from J, the junction kept 4 bases outside the gene matches. The CDR3 runs to 15 residues. CDR1 and CDR2 from the germline V gene are MNHEY and SVGAGI. The CDR3, as DNA: TGTGCCAGCAGTTACACCCGGACAGGGAACACTGAAGCTTTCTTT. This encodes CASSYTRTGNTEAFF.

The chain has TRBV18 and TRBJ2-7, with D possibly matching TRBD1 (5 bases). This CDR3 is built from 15 residues. V was clipped by 2 bases and J by 0 bases, with 11 bases between them. CDR1 and CDR2 from the germline V gene are KGHSH and LQKENI. The DNA of the CDR3 is TGTGCCAGCTCACCATTGGACATGAGCTCCTACGAGCAGTACTTC. It specifies CASSPLDMSSYEQYF.

The V call is TRBV12-5, the J call TRBJ1-2, with D unresolved. Germline-derived CDR1 and CDR2 are LGHNT and FRNRAP. V lost 7 bases, J lost 0 bases, and 18 bases lay in between. The length of the CDR3 is 16 residues. For the CDR3, the DNA is TGTGCTAGTGTTCTGGCGGGCACCCAAGCTAACTATGGCTACACCTTC. Amino acids: CASVLAGTQANYGYTF.

The table lists this clone with a few counts. The chain recombines TRBV7-6 with TRBJ2-6; the match to TRBD2 covers 9 bases. CDR1 and CDR2 (germline): SGHVS, FNYEAQ. The CDR3 extends over 21 amino acids. V was pared by 1 base and J by 2 bases, with 15 bases of the junction left unmatched. The CDR3 DNA sequence: TGTGCCAGCAGCTTAGTCGCGGGTGCTAGCGGGAAAGTTCCTGGGGCCAACGTCCTGACTTTC. Amino acids: CASSLVAGASGKVPGANVLTF.

The chain employs TRBV30 and TRBJ1-6; D is undetermined. This CDR3 has 15 amino acids. Germline loops: CDR1 GTSNPN, CDR2 SVGIG (reference sequence). V was shortened by 2 bases and J by 8 bases, with 16 bases between the two germline ends. CDR3 in amino acids: CAWSQRTGSDSPLHF. The DNA of the CDR3 is TGTGCCTGGAGTCAAAGAACCGGTTCCGATTCACCCCTCCACTTT.

V usage is TRBV24-1 and J usage is TRBJ2-3; 11 nucleotides agree with TRBD2. The CDR3 loop spans 17 amino acids. The V segment lost 4 bases and the J segment 5 bases; nucleotides outside the gene matches: 10. Per the germline V gene, CDR1 is KGHDR and CDR2 is SFDVKD. This CDR3 reads CATSDRLVAGGEDTQYF. CDR3 coding DNA: TGTGCCACCAGTGACCGCTTAGTAGCGGGGGGGGAAGATACGCAGTATTTT.

The rearrangement links TRBV7-9 to TRBJ1-5; 10 positions agree with TRBD1. Trimming took 3 bases from V and 6 from J; bases not matched to a gene: 8. Germline loops: CDR1 SEHNR, CDR2 FQNEAQ (reference sequence). The CDR3 contains 16 residues. The CDR3 region is CASSLGRQGAAQPQHF. CDR3 bases: TGTGCCAGCAGCTTGGGTCGACAGGGGGCGGCTCAGCCCCAGCATTTT.

V gene TRBV24-1 combines with J gene TRBJ2-2, with D unresolved. Trimming removed 0 bases from V and 4 bases from J, with 8 bases in between. Per the germline V gene, CDR1 is KGHDR and CDR2 is SFDVKD. CDR3 length: 15 residues. Here the CDR3 reads CATSDLQSSTGELFF. For the CDR3, the DNA is TGTGCCACCAGTGATTTGCAATCGAGCACCGGGGAGCTGTTTTTT.

This chain joins TRBV19 and TRBJ1-1, with D uncertain. Trimming left V 5 bases short and J 3 bases short, with 10 bases between. Germline-derived CDR1 and CDR2 are LNHDA and SQIVND (reference sequence). The CDR3 has 13 amino acids. CDR3 region: CASSPPADTEAFF. The DNA for the CDR3 is TGTGCCAGTAGTCCACCTGCGGACACTGAAGCTTTCTTT.

The rearrangement uses TRBV9 and TRBJ2-7, with 7 bases matching TRBD1. Germline lookup yields CDR1 SGDLS and CDR2 YYNGEE. The CDR3 has 16 amino acids. The V and J ends lost 3 bases and 1 base, in that order; junction bases with no gene match: 10. The CDR3 bases are TGTGCCAGCAGCGCCTCCTTTCGGGACAGTTCCTACGAGCAGTACTTC. Residues: CASSASFRDSSYEQYF.

This clone was seen once. The V call is TRBV7-8, the J call TRBJ2-7, with 13 bases matching TRBD2. V trimming: 2 bases; J trimming: 4 bases; junction bases outside the gene matches: 2. Germline CDR1 SGHVS, CDR2 FQNEAQ. The CDR3 spans 15 residues. CDR3 DNA: TGTGCCAGCAGCTTAACTAGCGGGAGGGCTTACGAGCAGTACTTC. Translation: CASSLTSGRAYEQYF.

The chain carries TRBV6-2 or TRBV6-3 and TRBJ1-1; weak D call: TRBD1 (5 bases). Per the germline V gene, CDR1 is MNHEY and CDR2 is SVGEGT. V lost 2 bases, J lost 1 base, and 8 bases lay in between. There are 14 residues in the CDR3. DNA of the CDR3: TGTGCCAGCAGTTACCAGACAGAGAACACTGAAGCTTTCTTT. This gives the protein CASSYQTENTEAFF.

The chain has TRBV10-3 and TRBJ2-5; 10 positions match TRBD1. J gave up 5 bases and V 4 bases, and 10 bases lay outside the gene matches. This CDR3 has 16 amino acids. Germline V gene sequence: CDR1 ENHRY, CDR2 SYGVKD. DNA for the CDR3: TGTGCCATCAGTGTTTCCCGGGACAGGGGTGGGGAGACCCAGTACTTC. Encoded protein: CAISVSRDRGGETQYF.

In this sample, this clone turned up a few times. Within the sample, other DNA sequences also encode this same CDR3. The chain recombines TRBV7-3 with TRBJ2-5, with D possibly being TRBD1 (5 bases). Trimming left V 4 bases short and J 2 bases short, with 8 bases between. Germline lookup yields CDR1 SGHTA and CDR2 FQGTGA. The CDR3 contains 13 residues. The CDR3 reads CASSSTVQETQYF. The CDR3 nucleotides read TGTGCCAGCAGCTCGACAGTGCAAGAGACCCAGTACTTC. The entire variable domain, with the rest obtained from reference TRBV7-3 and TRBJ2-5, is as follows: GAGVSQTPSNKVTEKGKYVELRCDPISGHTALYWYRQSLGQGPEFLIYFQGTGAADDSGLPNDRFFAVRPEGSVSTLKIQRTERGDSAVYLCASSSTVQETQYFGPGTRLLVL.

The chain employs TRBV25-1 and TRBJ2-2; D perhaps matches TRBD1 (6 bases). This CDR3 is built from 14 residues. The germline gives CDR1 MGHDK, CDR2 SYGVNS. Trimming shortened V by 7 bases and J by 1 base, and 10 bases separated the two germline ends. CDR3 in DNA: TGTGCCAGCAAGAAGGGACAGAACACCGGGGAGCTGTTTTTT. Amino acid sequence: CASKKGQNTGELFF.

This clone was seen more than once but under ten times. The gene calls are TRBV6-5 and TRBJ1-2; possibly TRBD1 for D (5 bases). The CDR3 runs to 12 residues. V was shortened by 6 bases and J by 2 bases, with 7 bases between the two germline ends. Germline CDR1 and CDR2: MNHEY and SVGAGI. The CDR3 loop reads CASRDSNYGYTF. The CDR3 DNA reads as TGTGCCAGCAGAGACAGCAACTATGGCTACACCTTC.